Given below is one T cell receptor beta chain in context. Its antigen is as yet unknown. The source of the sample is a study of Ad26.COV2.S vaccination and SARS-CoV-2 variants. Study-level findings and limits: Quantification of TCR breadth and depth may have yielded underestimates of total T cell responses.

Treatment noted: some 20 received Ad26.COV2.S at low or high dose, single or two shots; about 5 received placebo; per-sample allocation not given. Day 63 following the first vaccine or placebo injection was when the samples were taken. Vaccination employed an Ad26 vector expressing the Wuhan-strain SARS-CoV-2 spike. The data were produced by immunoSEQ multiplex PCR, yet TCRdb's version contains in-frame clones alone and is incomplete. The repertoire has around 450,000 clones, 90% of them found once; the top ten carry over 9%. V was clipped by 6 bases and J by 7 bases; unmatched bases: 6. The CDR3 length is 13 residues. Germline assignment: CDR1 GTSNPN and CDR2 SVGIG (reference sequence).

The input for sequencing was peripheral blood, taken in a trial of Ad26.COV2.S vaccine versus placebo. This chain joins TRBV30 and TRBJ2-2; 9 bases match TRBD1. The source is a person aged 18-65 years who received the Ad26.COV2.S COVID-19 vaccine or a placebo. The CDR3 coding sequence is TGTGCCTGTGGACAGGGGTACGGCGGGGAGCTGTTTTTT. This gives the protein CACGQGYGGELFF.